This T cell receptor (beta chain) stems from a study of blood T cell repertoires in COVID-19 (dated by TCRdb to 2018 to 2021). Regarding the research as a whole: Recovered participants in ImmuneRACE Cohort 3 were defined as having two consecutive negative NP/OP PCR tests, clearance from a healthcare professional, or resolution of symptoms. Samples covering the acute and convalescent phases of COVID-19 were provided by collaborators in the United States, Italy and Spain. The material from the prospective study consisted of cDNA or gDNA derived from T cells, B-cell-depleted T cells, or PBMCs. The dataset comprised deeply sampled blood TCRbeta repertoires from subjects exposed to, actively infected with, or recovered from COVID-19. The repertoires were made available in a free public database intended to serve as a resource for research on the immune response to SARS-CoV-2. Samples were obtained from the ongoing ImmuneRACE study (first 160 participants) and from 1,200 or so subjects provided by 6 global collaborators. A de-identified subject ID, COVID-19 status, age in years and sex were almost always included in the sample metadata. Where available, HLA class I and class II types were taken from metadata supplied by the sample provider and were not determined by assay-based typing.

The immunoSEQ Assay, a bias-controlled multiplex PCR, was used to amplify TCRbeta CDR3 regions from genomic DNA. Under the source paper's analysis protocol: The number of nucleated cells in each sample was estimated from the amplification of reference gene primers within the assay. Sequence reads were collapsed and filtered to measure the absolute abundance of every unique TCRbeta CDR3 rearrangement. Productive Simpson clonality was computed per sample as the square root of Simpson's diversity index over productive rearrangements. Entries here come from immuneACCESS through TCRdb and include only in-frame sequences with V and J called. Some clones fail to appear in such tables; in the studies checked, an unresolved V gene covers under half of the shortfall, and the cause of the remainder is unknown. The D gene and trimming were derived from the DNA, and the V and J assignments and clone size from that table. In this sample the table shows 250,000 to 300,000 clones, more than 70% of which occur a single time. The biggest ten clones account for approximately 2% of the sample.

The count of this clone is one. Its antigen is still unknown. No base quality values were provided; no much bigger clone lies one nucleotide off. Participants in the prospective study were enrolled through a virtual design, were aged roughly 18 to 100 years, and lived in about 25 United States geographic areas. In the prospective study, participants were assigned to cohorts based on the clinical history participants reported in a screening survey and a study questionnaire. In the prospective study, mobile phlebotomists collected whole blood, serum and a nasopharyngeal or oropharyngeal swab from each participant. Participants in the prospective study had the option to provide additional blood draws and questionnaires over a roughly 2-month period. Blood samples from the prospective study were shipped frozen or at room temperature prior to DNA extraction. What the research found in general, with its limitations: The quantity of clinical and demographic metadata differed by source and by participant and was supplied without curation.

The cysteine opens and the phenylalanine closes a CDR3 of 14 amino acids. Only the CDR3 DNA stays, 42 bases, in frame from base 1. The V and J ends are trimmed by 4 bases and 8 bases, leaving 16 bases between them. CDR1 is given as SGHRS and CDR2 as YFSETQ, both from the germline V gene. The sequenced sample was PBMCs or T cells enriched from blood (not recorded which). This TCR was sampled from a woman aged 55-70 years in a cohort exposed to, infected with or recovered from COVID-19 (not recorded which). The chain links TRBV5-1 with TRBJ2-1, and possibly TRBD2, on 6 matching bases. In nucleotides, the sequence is TGCGCCAGCAGCGTGACTAGGGTATTGGATGAGCAGTTCTTC. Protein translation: CASSVTRVLDEQFF.